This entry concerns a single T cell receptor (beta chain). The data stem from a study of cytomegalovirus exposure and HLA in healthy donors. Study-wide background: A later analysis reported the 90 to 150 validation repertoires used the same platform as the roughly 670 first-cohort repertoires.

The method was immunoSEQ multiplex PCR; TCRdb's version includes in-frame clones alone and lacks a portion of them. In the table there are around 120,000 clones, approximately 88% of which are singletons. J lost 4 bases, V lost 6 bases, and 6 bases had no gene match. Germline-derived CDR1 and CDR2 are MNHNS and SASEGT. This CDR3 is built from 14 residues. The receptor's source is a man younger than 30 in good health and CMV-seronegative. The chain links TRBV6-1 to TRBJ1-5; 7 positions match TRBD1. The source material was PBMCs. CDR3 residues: CASSVIQGNQPQHF. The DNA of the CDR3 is TGTGCCAGCAGCGTGATACAGGGGAATCAGCCCCAGCATTTT.